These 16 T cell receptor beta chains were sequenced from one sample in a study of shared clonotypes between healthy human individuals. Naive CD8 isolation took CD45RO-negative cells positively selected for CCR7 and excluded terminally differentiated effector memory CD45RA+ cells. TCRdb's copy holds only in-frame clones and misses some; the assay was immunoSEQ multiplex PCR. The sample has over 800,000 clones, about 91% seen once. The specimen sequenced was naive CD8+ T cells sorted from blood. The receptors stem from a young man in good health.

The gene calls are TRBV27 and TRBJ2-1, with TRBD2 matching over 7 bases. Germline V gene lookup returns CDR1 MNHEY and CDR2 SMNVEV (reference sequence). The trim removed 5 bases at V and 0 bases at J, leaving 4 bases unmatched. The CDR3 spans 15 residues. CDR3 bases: TGTGCCAGCAGTATGCGGGAGAGCTCCTACAATGAGCAGTTCTTC. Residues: CASSMRESSYNEQFF.

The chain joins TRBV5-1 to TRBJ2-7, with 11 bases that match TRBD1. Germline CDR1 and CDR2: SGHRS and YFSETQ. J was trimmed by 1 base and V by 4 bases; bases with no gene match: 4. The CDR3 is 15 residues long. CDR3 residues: CASSKGTGGSYEQYF. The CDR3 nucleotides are TGCGCCAGCAGCAAGGGGACAGGGGGGTCCTACGAGCAGTACTTC. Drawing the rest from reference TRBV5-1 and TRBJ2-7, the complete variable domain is KAGVTQTPRYLIKTRGQQVTLSCSPISGHRSVSWYQQTPGQGLQFLFEYFSETQRNKGNFPGRFSGRQFSNSRSEMNVSTLELGDSALYLCASSKGTGGSYEQYFGPGTRLTVT.

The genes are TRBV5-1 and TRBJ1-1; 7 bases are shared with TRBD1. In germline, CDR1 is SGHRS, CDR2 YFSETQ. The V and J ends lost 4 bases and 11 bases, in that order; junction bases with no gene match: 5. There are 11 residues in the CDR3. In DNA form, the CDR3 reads TGCGCCAGCAGCGTGGGACAGTTGGCTTTCTTT. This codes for CASSVGQLAFF.

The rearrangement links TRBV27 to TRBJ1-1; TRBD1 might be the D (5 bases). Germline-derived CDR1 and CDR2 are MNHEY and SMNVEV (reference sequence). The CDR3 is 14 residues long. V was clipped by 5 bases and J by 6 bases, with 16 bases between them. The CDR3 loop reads CASSVFGTGAEAFF. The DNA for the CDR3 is TGTGCCAGCAGTGTATTCGGGACTGGGGCTGAAGCTTTCTTT.

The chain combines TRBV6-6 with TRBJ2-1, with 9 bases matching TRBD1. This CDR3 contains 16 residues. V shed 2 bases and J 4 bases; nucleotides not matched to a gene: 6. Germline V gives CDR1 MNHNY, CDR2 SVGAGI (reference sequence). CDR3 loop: CASSYVHDRGYNEQFF. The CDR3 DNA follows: TGTGCCAGCAGTTACGTCCACGACAGGGGGTACAATGAGCAGTTCTTC.

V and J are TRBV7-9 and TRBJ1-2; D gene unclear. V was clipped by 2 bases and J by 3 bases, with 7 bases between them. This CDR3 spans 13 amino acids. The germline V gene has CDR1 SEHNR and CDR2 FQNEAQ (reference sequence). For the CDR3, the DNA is TGTGCCAGCAGCTTACGGGTAGACTATGGCTACACCTTC. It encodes CASSLRVDYGYTF.

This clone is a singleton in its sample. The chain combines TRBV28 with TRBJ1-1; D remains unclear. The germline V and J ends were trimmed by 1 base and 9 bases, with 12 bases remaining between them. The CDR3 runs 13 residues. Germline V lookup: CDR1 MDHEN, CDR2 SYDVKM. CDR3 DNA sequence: TGTGCCAGCAGTTTATTCGCGACCGTTCAAGCTTTCTTT. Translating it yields CASSLFATVQAFF.

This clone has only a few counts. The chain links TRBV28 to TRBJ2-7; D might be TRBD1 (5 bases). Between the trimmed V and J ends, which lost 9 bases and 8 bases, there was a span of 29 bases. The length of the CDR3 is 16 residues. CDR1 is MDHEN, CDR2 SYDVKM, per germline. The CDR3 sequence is CASPPPGKAIQWKQYF. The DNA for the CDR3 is TGTGCCAGTCCTCCCCCAGGGAAGGCCATTCAGTGGAAGCAGTACTTC.

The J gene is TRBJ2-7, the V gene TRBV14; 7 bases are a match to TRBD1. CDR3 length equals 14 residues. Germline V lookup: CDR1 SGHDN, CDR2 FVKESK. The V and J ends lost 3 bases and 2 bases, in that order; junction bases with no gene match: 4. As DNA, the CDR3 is TGTGCCAGCAGCCAGACGGGACAGACCTACGAGCAGTACTTC. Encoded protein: CASSQTGQTYEQYF.

This CDR3 reads CASSLVEAGPGNIQYF. In DNA form, the CDR3 reads TGTGCCAGCAGCTTGGTAGAAGCGGGTCCGGGAAACATTCAGTACTTC. The chain carries TRBV5-4 and TRBJ2-4, with D perhaps matching TRBD2 (6 bases). Germline V gene data show CDR1 as SGHNT and CDR2 as YYREEE (reference sequence). Trimming removed 0 bases at V and 6 bases at J, with 16 bases between. The CDR3 is 16 amino acids.

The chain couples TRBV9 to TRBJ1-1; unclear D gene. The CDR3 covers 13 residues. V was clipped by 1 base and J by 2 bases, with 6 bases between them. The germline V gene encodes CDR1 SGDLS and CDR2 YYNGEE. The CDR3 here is CASSVTLNTEAFF. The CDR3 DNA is TGTGCCAGCAGCGTAACGCTTAACACTGAAGCTTTCTTT.

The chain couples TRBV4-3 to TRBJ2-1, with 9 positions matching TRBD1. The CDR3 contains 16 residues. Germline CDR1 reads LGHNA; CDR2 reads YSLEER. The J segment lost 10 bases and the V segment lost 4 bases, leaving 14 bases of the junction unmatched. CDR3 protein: CASSPAGTGSAMEQFF. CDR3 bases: TGCGCCAGCAGCCCAGCCGGGACAGGGTCAGCAATGGAGCAGTTCTTC.

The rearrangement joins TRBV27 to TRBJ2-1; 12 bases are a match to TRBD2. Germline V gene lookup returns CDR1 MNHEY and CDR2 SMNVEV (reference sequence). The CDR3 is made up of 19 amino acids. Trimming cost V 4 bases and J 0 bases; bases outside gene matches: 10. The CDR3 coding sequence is TGTGCCAGCAGTTCCCGACTAGCGGGAGCGACGAGCTCCTACAATGAGCAGTTCTTC. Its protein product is CASSSRLAGATSSYNEQFF.

CDR3 amino acids: CASSSGSNQETQYF. CDR3 nucleotide sequence: TGTGCCAGCAGTTCCGGATCTAACCAAGAGACCCAGTACTTC. The chain couples TRBV6-5 to TRBJ2-5, with D hard to call. Trimming removed 4 bases from V and 0 bases from J, with 9 bases in between. The CDR3 runs to 14 residues. The germline CDR1 and CDR2 sequences are MNHEY and SVGAGI.

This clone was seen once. The CDR3 DNA sequence: TGTGCCAGCAGCGTCACTGAACAAGAGACCCAGTACTTC. Amino acids: CASSVTEQETQYF. V usage is TRBV7-9 and J usage is TRBJ2-5; D gene ambiguous. The germline CDR1 and CDR2 sequences are SEHNR and FQNEAQ (reference sequence). Trimming took off 5 bases at V and 2 bases at J, with 9 bases between the two ends. The CDR3 has 13 amino acids.

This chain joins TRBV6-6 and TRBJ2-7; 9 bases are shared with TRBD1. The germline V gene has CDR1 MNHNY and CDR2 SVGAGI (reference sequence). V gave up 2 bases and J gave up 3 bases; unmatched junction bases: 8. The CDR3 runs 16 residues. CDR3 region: CASSYKDRGFYYEQYF. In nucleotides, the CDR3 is TGTGCCAGCAGTTACAAGGACAGGGGCTTTTACTACGAGCAGTACTTC.